This T cell receptor (beta chain) was identified in a study of T cells after yellow fever vaccination. Across the whole study: It was SMART-Seq v4 Ultra Low Input that prepared the fractions with low cell numbers. Study findings and constraints: Re-detected after boosting: most primary clones, 96% of CD4 and about 85% of CD8. Faster peaking, at day 5 versus 15, marked a secondary response that was weaker. Repertoires sorted by FACS could include abundant clonotypes that are contaminants from the bulk population.

The CDR3 is 15 residues long. Germline V gene data show CDR1 as LGHDT and CDR2 as YNNKEL (reference sequence). The junction had 9 bases not matched to a gene; V was cut back by 5 bases and J by 3 bases. TCRdb used MiXCR to reprocess the 5' RACE reads, holding one entry per CDR3 protein. The table has around 310,000 distinct CDR3 sequences, 7.5% to 9% seen once. This clonotype was recorded many times. No antigen is known for it. The sequences come from PBMCs, collected on the day of the first yellow fever vaccination. The chain is built from TRBV3-1 and TRBJ1-1; the match to TRBD1 covers 7 bases. The TCR comes from a man aged 18 to 29 who received the YFV17D yellow fever vaccine. The CDR3 reads CASSNLQGTHTEAFF. For the CDR3, the DNA is TGTGCCAGCAGCAATCTACAGGGGACGCACACTGAAGCTTTCTTT.